These 16 T cell receptor beta chains were sequenced from one sample in a study of cytomegalovirus exposure and HLA in healthy donors. The PCR used 60 Vbeta and 13 Jbeta primers. Here immunoSEQ multiplex PCR was the method, and the copy in TCRdb shows in-frame clones only, minus some. The data contain some 110,000 clones, around three quarters of them singletons. The sample taken for sequencing was PBMCs. The receptors derive from a woman aged 55-69 years in good health and CMV-seropositive.

In this sample, this clone turned up a few times. The V gene is TRBV2, the J gene TRBJ1-6; a possible D gene is TRBD1 (5 bases). V gave up 8 bases and J gave up 7 bases, with 18 bases separating them. This CDR3 is 15 amino acids long. Germline CDR1 reads SNHLY; CDR2 reads FYNNEI. The DNA of the CDR3 is TGTGCCAGCGCAAAAGAGGGAGGGGTAAATTCACCCCTCCACTTT. It specifies CASAKEGGVNSPLHF.

The J gene is TRBJ2-5, the V gene TRBV5-1; D might be TRBD1 (6 bases). CDR1 SGHRS and CDR2 YFSETQ come from the germline V gene. The CDR3 has 14 amino acids. Trimming cost V 0 bases and J 4 bases, with 10 bases left between them. The CDR3 DNA reads TGCGCCAGCAGCTTGGTGCCAGGGGCAGAGACCCAGTACTTC. It yields the protein CASSLVPGAETQYF.

V and J are TRBV30 and TRBJ1-2; 8 bases match TRBD1. Trimming took 4 bases from V and 7 from J; bases not matched to a gene: 5. This CDR3 has 12 residues. Germline V lookup: CDR1 GTSNPN, CDR2 SVGIG (reference sequence). CDR3 coding DNA: TGTGCCTGGAACAGGGGGGTCGTTGGCTACACCTTC. As protein: CAWNRGVVGYTF. Combining the CDR3 with reference TRBV30 and TRBJ1-2 gives the whole variable domain SQTIHQWPATLVQPVGSPLSLECTVEGTSNPNLYWYRQAAGRGLQLLFYSVGIGQISSEVPQNLSASRPQDRQFILSSKKLLLSDSGFYLCAWNRGVVGYTFGSGTRLTVV.

The chain carries TRBV30 and TRBJ2-3; D is unresolved. Germline lookup yields CDR1 GTSNPN and CDR2 SVGIG (reference sequence). Trimming stripped 1 base from V and 6 bases from J, with 8 bases between. The CDR3 covers 12 residues. The CDR3 DNA sequence: TGTGCCTGGAGTGGAGTGGAGGATACGCAGTATTTT. Its protein is CAWSGVEDTQYF.

This clone has only one observation. The CDR3 is CASGKGHSGGYTF. CDR3 sequence (DNA): TGTGCCAGCGGAAAAGGGCACTCGGGGGGCTACACCTTC. This chain connects TRBV6-4 to TRBJ1-2; no firm D call. The CDR3 extends over 13 amino acids. V was clipped by 8 bases and J by 8 bases, with 18 bases between them. The V gene's germline CDR1 is MRHNA and CDR2 SNTAGT.

As regards this clone: One end of the junction does not line up with germline, which may come from a read error. The chain carries TRBV6-5 and TRBJ1-2; D gene ambiguous. The length of the CDR3 is 14 residues. Germline loops: CDR1 MNHEY, CDR2 SVGAGI. The CDR3: CASSYGRDFYGHTF. The CDR3 coding sequence is TGTGCCAGCAGTTACGGCCGGGATTTCTATGGCCACACCTTC.

CDR3 DNA sequence: TGTGCCAGCAGCTTAATGGCTAGCGTATACAATGAGCAGTTCTTC. Amino acids: CASSLMASVYNEQFF. The chain joins TRBV7-8 to TRBJ2-1, with a possible D match to TRBD2 (6 bases). Trimming removed 2 bases from V and 4 bases from J, with 12 bases in between. The CDR3 totals 15 residues. Germline V CDR1 and CDR2: SGHVS, FQNEAQ.

V and J are TRBV2 and TRBJ1-2; D unresolved. The CDR3 runs 13 residues. Trimming left V 9 bases short and J 2 bases short, with 13 bases between. Germline V lookup: CDR1 SNHLY, CDR2 FYNNEI. The CDR3 loop reads CASRRLMNYGYTF. Here the CDR3 DNA reads TGTGCCAGTAGGAGACTAATGAACTATGGCTACACCTTC. Combining the CDR3 with reference TRBV2 and TRBJ1-2 gives the whole variable domain EPEVTQTPSHQVTQMGQEVILRCVPISNHLYFYWYRQILGQKVEFLVSFYNNEISEKSEIFDDQFSVERPDGSNFTLKIRSTKLEDSAMYFCASRRLMNYGYTFGSGTRLTVV.

The V and J genes are TRBV4-1 and TRBJ2-5; D is possibly TRBD2 (5 bases). V lost 0 bases and J lost 2, with 10 bases in between. Per the germline V gene, CDR1 is MGHRA and CDR2 is YSYEKL. CDR3 length: 15 amino acids. CDR3 sequence (DNA): TGCGCCAGCAGCCAAGACGGGATAGGGCAAGAGACCCAGTACTTC. Translation gives CASSQDGIGQETQYF.

V gene TRBV7-6 combines with J gene TRBJ1-6; 8 bases line up with TRBD1. Trimming cost V 2 bases and J 1 base; bases outside gene matches: 4. This CDR3 spans 17 amino acids. CDR1 SGHVS and CDR2 FNYEAQ come from the germline V gene. CDR3 sequence (DNA): TGTGCCAGCAGCTTAAAGGACAGGGTGTCCTATAATTCACCCCTCCACTTT. Translating gives CASSLKDRVSYNSPLHF.

The V and J genes are TRBV2 and TRBJ1-4; D not resolved. Germline values: CDR1 SNHLY, CDR2 FYNNEI. V lost 7 bases and J lost 7, with 13 bases in between. The CDR3 has 13 residues. The chain's CDR3 is CASTLGGGEKLFF. The CDR3 DNA sequence: TGTGCCAGCACCCTAGGTGGCGGTGAAAAACTGTTTTTT.

The rearrangement uses TRBV9 and TRBJ1-4; D is undetermined. There are 14 residues in the CDR3. Germline V gives CDR1 SGDLS, CDR2 YYNGEE. Trimming pared 7 bases from V and 5 bases from J, leaving 15 bases between. Here the CDR3 DNA reads TGTGCCAGCCAGAGGGATAGTCTAAATGAAAAACTGTTTTTT. Protein sequence: CASQRDSLNEKLFF.

The table lists this clone with a count of one. The J gene is TRBJ1-2, the V gene TRBV28; D remains unclear. This CDR3 spans 13 amino acids. Deletions cut 7 bases from V and 8 bases from J, with 17 bases between. The germline gives CDR1 MDHEN, CDR2 SYDVKM. CDR3 DNA sequence: TGTGCCAGCACTCCTCAGAGATTCGGGGGCTACACCTTC. Residues: CASTPQRFGGYTF.

The chain employs TRBV6-5 and TRBJ1-4; 8 bases line up with TRBD1. Germline V gene lookup returns CDR1 MNHEY and CDR2 SVGAGI. Trimming at V came to 3 bases and at J to 8 bases, leaving 11 bases not matched to a gene. This CDR3 is built from 16 residues. CDR3 in amino acids: CASSYKGNRGEEKLFF. CDR3 DNA: TGTGCCAGCAGTTATAAGGGAAACAGGGGGGAAGAAAAACTGTTTTTT.

The CDR3 loop is CASSQSSLAGGDTQYF. Here the CDR3 DNA reads TGCGCCAGCAGCCAAAGTTCTCTAGCGGGGGGAGATACGCAGTATTTT. V and J are TRBV4-1 and TRBJ2-3, with TRBD2 identical over 11 bases. The CDR3 length is 16 residues. With V trimmed by 2 bases and J by 5 bases, 6 bases remained unmatched. The germline V gene has CDR1 MGHRA and CDR2 YSYEKL.

The chain links TRBV27 to TRBJ1-4; 9 nucleotides match TRBD1. Germline CDR1 and CDR2: MNHEY and SMNVEV (reference sequence). J gave up 7 bases and V 9 bases, and 6 bases lay outside the gene matches. This CDR3 has 13 amino acids. CDR3 nucleotides: TGTGCCAGTCGCGGACAGGGGCCTGAAAAACTGTTTTTT. It yields the protein CASRGQGPEKLFF.